One sample yielded the 32 T cell receptor beta chains listed below, sequenced in a study of shared clonotypes between healthy human individuals. As defined, naive CD8 cells were CD45RO-negative and positively selected for CCR7, with terminally differentiated effector memory CD45RA+ cells excluded. Data came from immunoSEQ multiplex PCR; TCRdb stores just in-frame clones and leaves some out. The sample includes over 2 million clones, approximately 95% of them seen just once. Sequencing used naive CD8+ T cells sorted from blood. The receptors were sampled from a man aged 18 to 29 in good health.

As regards this clone: The same CDR3 is also encoded by other DNA sequences in this sample. This chain connects TRBV10-3 to TRBJ1-1, with D hard to call. With 4 bases removed from V and 1 base from J, the gap between germline ends came to 7 bases. The length of the CDR3 is 13 residues. Germline CDR1 and CDR2: ENHRY and SYGVKD. Here the CDR3 reads CAISGAGNTEAFF. The CDR3, as DNA: TGTGCCATCAGTGGCGCAGGGAACACTGAAGCTTTCTTT.

This chain uses TRBV7-8 with TRBJ1-4; D possibly corresponds to TRBD1 (5 bases). Germline values: CDR1 SGHVS, CDR2 FQNEAQ. Trimming pared 5 bases from V and 8 bases from J, leaving 15 bases between. The CDR3 runs to 14 residues. In DNA form, the CDR3 reads TGTGCCAGCAGCCAGGGAGTTGCTCCCGAAAAACTGTTTTTT. It encodes CASSQGVAPEKLFF.

V gene TRBV7-2 combines with J gene TRBJ2-3; D ambiguous. CDR3 length: 13 amino acids. V dropped 10 bases and J dropped 5 bases, with 16 bases sitting between them. Germline V gene sequence: CDR1 SGHTA, CDR2 FQGNSA. In DNA, the CDR3 is TGTGCCATCAAGAAAGGAGCTTTAGATACGCAGTATTTT. Its protein is CAIKKGALDTQYF. Combining the CDR3 with reference TRBV7-2 and TRBJ2-3 gives the whole variable domain GAGVSQSPSNKVTEKGKDVELRCDPISGHTALYWYRQSLGQGLEFLIYFQGNSAPDKSGLPSDRFSAERTGGSVSTLTIQRTQQEDSAVYLCAIKKGALDTQYFGPGTRLTVL.

In nucleotides, the CDR3 is TGTGCCAGCAGCCCCCGGACGAACACTGAAGCTTTCTTT. It codes for CASSPRTNTEAFF. J is TRBJ1-1 and V is TRBV7-9, with no clear D. CDR3 size: 13 residues. V lost 5 bases, J lost 1 base, and 8 bases lay in between. From germline, CDR1 is SEHNR and CDR2 FQNEAQ (reference sequence). The full variable domain, its missing parts supplied by reference TRBV7-9 and TRBJ1-1, is DTGVSQNPRHKITKRGQNVTFRCDPISEHNRLYWYRQTLGQGPEFLTYFQNEAQLEKSRLLSDRFSAERPKGSFSTLEIQRTEQGDSAMYLCASSPRTNTEAFFGQGTRLTVV.

The chain is built from TRBV4-3 and TRBJ2-7, with a possible D match to TRBD1 (5 bases). Germline CDR1 is LGHNA and CDR2 is YSLEER. The CDR3 length is 15 residues. V lost 4 bases and J lost 2, with 15 bases in between. The CDR3 protein is CASSPIATETYEQYF. The DNA of the CDR3 is TGCGCCAGCAGCCCTATTGCGACAGAAACCTACGAGCAGTACTTC.

Comment on this clone: Additional DNA sequences in this sample encode the identical CDR3. The chain recombines TRBV28 with TRBJ1-2, with D perhaps TRBD1 (5 bases). This CDR3 has 13 amino acids. V was clipped by 2 bases and J by 4 bases, with 8 bases between them. Per the germline V gene, CDR1 is MDHEN and CDR2 is SYDVKM. The CDR3 is CASSLGRAYGYTF. The CDR3 nucleotides read TGTGCCAGCAGTTTAGGCAGGGCCTATGGCTACACCTTC.

V and J are TRBV27 and TRBJ1-5; D not resolved. This CDR3 is 17 amino acids long. Germline-derived CDR1 and CDR2 are MNHEY and SMNVEV (reference sequence). The V end was cut by 6 bases, the J end by 0 bases, with 18 bases between. The CDR3 coding sequence is TGTGCCAGCAGGATACATTCGACCCGATATAGCAATCAGCCCCAGCATTTT. Translating gives CASRIHSTRYSNQPQHF.

The V call is TRBV4-1, the J call TRBJ1-4; D is unclear. The CDR3 runs 15 residues. V was pared by 0 bases and J by 8 bases, with 13 bases between. The germline V gene has CDR1 MGHRA and CDR2 YSYEKL. CDR3 region: CASSQDWFGGEKLFF. The CDR3 DNA reads as TGCGCCAGCAGCCAAGACTGGTTCGGTGGAGAAAAACTGTTTTTT.

This sequence joins TRBV5-6 and TRBJ2-7; weak D call: TRBD1 (5 bases). V was pared by 3 bases and J by 3 bases, with 13 bases between. CDR1 is SGHDT, CDR2 YYEEEE, per germline. This CDR3 region has 14 residues. CDR3 in amino acids: CASSSTGPIYEQYF. DNA of the CDR3: TGTGCCAGCAGCTCAACAGGACCCATCTACGAGCAGTACTTC.

The V call is TRBV7-9, the J call TRBJ2-7; TRBD1 matches 8 bases. V was clipped by 2 bases and J by 3 bases; unmatched bases: 9. Germline CDR1 reads SEHNR; CDR2 reads FQNEAQ (reference sequence). This CDR3 is built from 16 residues. The CDR3 bases are TGTGCCAGCAGCTTATCTGGAGGACAGGGATTCTACGAGCAGTACTTC. Translation: CASSLSGGQGFYEQYF.

The rearrangement links TRBV9 to TRBJ1-6, with unresolved D. There are 14 residues in the CDR3. CDR1 is SGDLS, CDR2 YYNGEE, per germline. Trimming took 0 bases from V and 7 from J, leaving 8 bases between them. In DNA, the CDR3 is TGTGCCAGCAGCGTAGAAGCCCAGAATTCACCCCTCCACTTT. This translates into CASSVEAQNSPLHF.

This chain joins TRBV9 and TRBJ2-7; no reliable D call. The CDR3 totals 15 residues. The germline V and J ends were trimmed by 3 bases and 0 bases, with 13 bases remaining between them. Germline CDR1 and CDR2: SGDLS and YYNGEE. The CDR3 bases are TGTGCCAGCAGCGCCGCCCCTTCTGGCTCCTACGAGCAGTACTTC. It is translated as CASSAAPSGSYEQYF.

For this clone: The same CDR3 also results from other DNA sequences found in this sample. V usage is TRBV11-2 and J usage is TRBJ2-1; TRBD1 agrees at 7 bases. V dropped 4 bases and J dropped 6; count of bases not matched to a gene: 3. Germline CDR1 is SGHAT and CDR2 is FQNNGV. The CDR3 spans 13 residues. CDR3 sequence reads: CASSYPGGNEQFF. CDR3 DNA: TGTGCCAGCAGCTACCCAGGGGGCAATGAGCAGTTCTTC.

The genes are TRBV7-2 and TRBJ2-5, with TRBD1 identical over 8 bases. The CDR3 totals 17 residues. Germline loops: CDR1 SGHTA, CDR2 FQGNSA. The V gene end was trimmed by 2 bases and the J gene end by 1 base; junction bases not matched to a gene: 9. CDR3 nucleotides: TGTGCCAGCAGCTTATGGTACACAGGGGGAATCCAAGAGACCCAGTACTTC. This codes for CASSLWYTGGIQETQYF.

For this clone: The same CDR3 is also encoded by other DNA sequences in this sample. This rearrangement joins TRBV28 to TRBJ2-1; 8 nucleotides align to TRBD2. V was clipped by 3 bases and J by 4 bases; unmatched bases: 2. The CDR3 is 14 residues long. Germline CDR1 is MDHEN and CDR2 is SYDVKM. In nucleotides, the CDR3 is TGTGCCAGCAGTTTCCGGGGGGGGTACAATGAGCAGTTCTTC. Amino acid sequence: CASSFRGGYNEQFF. Full variable domain (remainder filled in from reference TRBV28 and TRBJ2-1): DVKVTQSSRYLVKRTGEKVFLECVQDMDHENMFWYRQDPGLGLRLIYFSYDVKMKEKGDIPEGYSVSREKKERFSLILESASTNQTSMYLCASSFRGGYNEQFFGPGTRLTVL.

This clone was seen once. V is TRBV10-3 and J is TRBJ1-2, with a weak D call TRBD1 (5 bases). The germline V gene has CDR1 ENHRY and CDR2 SYGVKD. CDR3 length: 14 amino acids. V was pared by 6 bases and J by 0 bases, with 11 bases between. CDR3: CAIRQALANYGYTF. Written as DNA, the CDR3 is TGTGCCATCAGACAGGCGCTAGCTAACTATGGCTACACCTTC.

This sequence joins TRBV29-1 and TRBJ2-7; a possible D gene is TRBD1 (5 bases). CDR1 is SQVTM and CDR2 is ANQGSEA in the germline V gene. The CDR3 has 14 amino acids. Trimming took off 0 bases at V and 4 bases at J, with 13 bases between the two ends. The CDR3 protein is CSVEEPGQGYEQYF. CDR3 in DNA: TGCAGCGTTGAAGAGCCAGGCCAGGGTTACGAGCAGTACTTC.

The chain uses TRBV29-1 and TRBJ2-7; 9 bases line up with TRBD1. CDR3 length equals 14 residues. Germline V lookup: CDR1 SQVTM, CDR2 ANQGSEA. V gave up 3 bases and J gave up 5 bases; unmatched junction bases: 8. DNA of the CDR3: TGCAGCGTTGAGTCCGGGACAGGGACCAACGAGCAGTACTTC. Amino acid sequence: CSVESGTGTNEQYF.

The rearrangement links TRBV7-9 to TRBJ1-2; possible D gene TRBD1, 6 bases. Trimming left V 5 bases short and J 1 base short, with 17 bases between. Germline CDR1 SEHNR, CDR2 FQNEAQ (reference sequence). The CDR3 spans 16 residues. CDR3 loop: CASSAGQSSYNYGYTF. The DNA for the CDR3 is TGTGCCAGCAGCGCCGGACAGTCTTCATATAACTATGGCTACACCTTC. Full variable domain (remainder filled in from reference TRBV7-9 and TRBJ1-2): DTGVSQNPRHKITKRGQNVTFRCDPISEHNRLYWYRQTLGQGPEFLTYFQNEAQLEKSRLLSDRFSAERPKGSFSTLEIQRTEQGDSAMYLCASSAGQSSYNYGYTFGSGTRLTVV.

This clone occurred once. This chain's CDR3 is CASSIEGQGLDTIYF. The CDR3 DNA sequence: TGTGCCAGTAGTATCGAGGGACAGGGGCTCGACACCATATATTTT. This chain connects TRBV19 to TRBJ1-3; 10 nucleotides match TRBD1. This CDR3 has 15 residues. After removal of 3 bases from V and 8 bases from J, the junction contained 7 bases not matched to a gene. CDR1 is LNHDA, CDR2 SQIVND, per germline (reference sequence).

The chain joins TRBV6-1 to TRBJ2-5, with no clear D. V was shortened by 8 bases and J by 0 bases, with 7 bases between the two germline ends. The germline V gene has CDR1 MNHNS and CDR2 SASEGT. The CDR3 is 12 amino acids. CDR3: CASGWDQETQYF. In nucleotides, the CDR3 is TGTGCCAGCGGATGGGACCAAGAGACCCAGTACTTC.

This chain joins TRBV11-2 and TRBJ1-6; D might be TRBD1 (6 bases). V was pared by 1 base and J by 16 bases, with 14 bases between. Germline V lookup: CDR1 SGHAT, CDR2 FQNNGV. The CDR3 loop spans 13 amino acids. The chain's CDR3 is CASSLVLGGPLHF. The CDR3 nucleotides read TGTGCCAGCAGCTTAGTACTTGGGGGGCCGCTCCACTTT.

This chain uses TRBV4-1 with TRBJ1-6; D gene uncertain. The V end was cut by 0 bases, the J end by 11 bases, with 8 bases between. The length of the CDR3 is 13 residues. CDR1 MGHRA and CDR2 YSYEKL come from the germline V gene. CDR3: CASSQEGSAPLHF. The CDR3 DNA reads TGCGCCAGCAGCCAAGAGGGCTCTGCACCCCTCCACTTT.

The J gene is TRBJ2-7, the V gene TRBV11-2; D might be TRBD1 (6 bases). V was shortened by 4 bases and J by 0 bases, with 16 bases between the two germline ends. This CDR3 spans 16 amino acids. CDR1 and CDR2 (germline): SGHAT, FQNNGV. The CDR3 reads CASSSWTATSSYEQYF. CDR3 in DNA: TGTGCCAGCAGCTCCTGGACAGCCACGAGCTCCTACGAGCAGTACTTC.

On this clone: Other DNA sequences in the sample encode the same CDR3. The rearrangement links TRBV4-1 to TRBJ1-1, with D possibly matching TRBD1 (5 bases). This CDR3 comprises 13 residues. Germline CDR1 is MGHRA and CDR2 is YSYEKL. V was clipped by 1 base and J by 4 bases, with 7 bases between them. Here the CDR3 reads CASSQVGGTEAFF. CDR3 coding DNA: TGCGCCAGCAGCCAAGTGGGGGGCACTGAAGCTTTCTTT.

The genes are TRBV4-3 and TRBJ2-2, with TRBD2 matching over 11 bases. Germline V gene lookup returns CDR1 LGHNA and CDR2 YSLEER. Losses at the gene ends were 0 bases for V and 6 bases for J; bases not matched to a gene: 3. CDR3 size: 16 residues. The CDR3 DNA is TGCGCCAGCAGCCAAGATACTAGCGGGAGCGCCGGGGAGCTGTTTTTT. Its protein product is CASSQDTSGSAGELFF.

This clone was observed once. The chain combines TRBV4-1 with TRBJ2-1; TRBD2 is a possible D gene (6 bases). Germline values: CDR1 MGHRA, CDR2 YSYEKL. The CDR3 extends over 16 amino acids. Trimming took 1 base from V and 3 from J, leaving 13 bases between them. CDR3 sequence: CASSQVWTGLYNEQFF. CDR3 in DNA: TGCGCCAGCAGCCAAGTTTGGACGGGACTCTACAATGAGCAGTTCTTC.

As regards this clone: Other DNA sequences of this sample code for an identical CDR3. The chain employs TRBV4-3 and TRBJ2-7, with 7 nucleotides matching TRBD2. Germline V gives CDR1 LGHNA, CDR2 YSLEER. V trimming: 1 base; J trimming: 0 bases; junction bases outside the gene matches: 3. The CDR3 spans 15 residues. CDR3 in DNA: TGCGCCAGCAGCCAAGGAGCGGGAATCTCCTACGAGCAGTACTTC. It yields the protein CASSQGAGISYEQYF.

Details on this clone: This sample includes further DNA sequences coding for the same CDR3. The chain has TRBV9 and TRBJ1-6; 9 bases line up with TRBD1. The germline CDR1 and CDR2 sequences are SGDLS and YYNGEE. V lost 0 bases and J lost 9; bases outside the gene matches: 4. CDR3 length: 15 amino acids. CDR3 in amino acids: CASSVAGTGRSPLHF. The CDR3 nucleotides read TGTGCCAGCAGCGTAGCCGGGACAGGGCGTTCACCCCTCCACTTT.

This chain joins TRBV7-9 and TRBJ2-1; the match to TRBD1 covers 8 bases. The J segment lost 6 bases and the V segment lost 4 bases, leaving 2 bases of the junction unmatched. Germline CDR1 SEHNR, CDR2 FQNEAQ (reference sequence). This CDR3 has 13 residues. The CDR3: CASSSDRVNEQFF. The CDR3 DNA is TGTGCCAGCAGCTCGGACAGGGTCAATGAGCAGTTCTTC.

The chain is built from TRBV7-6 and TRBJ1-2; TRBD1 is a possible D gene (5 bases). Germline CDR1 SGHVS, CDR2 FNYEAQ. CDR3 length: 15 amino acids. Trimming stripped 1 base from V and 6 bases from J, with 15 bases between. CDR3 sequence: CASSLGEGRANGYTF. The CDR3 nucleotides read TGTGCCAGCAGCTTAGGGGAGGGGAGGGCCAATGGCTACACCTTC.

This chain connects TRBV9 to TRBJ2-7; D possibly corresponds to TRBD1 (6 bases). Trimming cost V 0 bases and J 6 bases, with 13 bases left between them. This CDR3 contains 14 residues. The germline CDR1 and CDR2 sequences are SGDLS and YYNGEE. In DNA, the CDR3 is TGTGCCAGCAGCGTAGGGGGACATCCTCTCGAGCAGTACTTC. This codes for CASSVGGHPLEQYF.